This T cell receptor (beta chain) was recorded in a study of technical replicates of blood from several donors. V dropped 1 base and J dropped 9 bases, with 18 bases sitting between them. The germline CDR1 and CDR2 sequences are MGHRA and YSYEKL. The length of the CDR3 is 15 residues. Some clones are missing from TCRdb's copy, which holds only in-frame ones; the method was immunoSEQ multiplex PCR. The sample includes around 61,000 clones, more than 95% of them seen just once. Source material: T cells isolated from PBMCs. The sequence came from a human donor in good health. The chain has TRBV4-1 and TRBJ2-5; D is perhaps TRBD1 (6 bases). The CDR3 region is CASSQGAGVLGSQYF. DNA for the CDR3: TGCGCCAGCAGCCAAGGAGCAGGGGTTCTGGGTTCCCAGTACTTC.